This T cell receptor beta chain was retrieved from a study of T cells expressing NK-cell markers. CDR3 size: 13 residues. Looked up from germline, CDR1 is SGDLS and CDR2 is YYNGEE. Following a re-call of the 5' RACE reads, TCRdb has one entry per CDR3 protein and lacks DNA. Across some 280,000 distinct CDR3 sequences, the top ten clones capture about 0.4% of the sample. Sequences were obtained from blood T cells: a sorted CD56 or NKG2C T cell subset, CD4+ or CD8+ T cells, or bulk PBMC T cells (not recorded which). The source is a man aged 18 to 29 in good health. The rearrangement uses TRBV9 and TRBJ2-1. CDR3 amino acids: CASMKGSYNEQFF. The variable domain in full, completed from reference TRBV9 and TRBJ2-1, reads DSGVTQTPKHLITATGQRVTLRCSPRSGDLSVYWYQQSLDQGLQFLIQYYNGEERAKGNILERFSAQQFPDLHSELNLSSLELGDSALYFCASMKGSYNEQFFGPGTRLTVL.